The T cell receptor beta chain described here comes from a study of T cell repertoires in aging, cancer and after chemotherapy. Across the whole study: Roughly 8.8 million TCR reads made up the full dataset.

Broader study findings: Compared with age-matched healthy donors, untreated hematological or solid cancer patients showed higher blood TCR clonality.

The template was genomic DNA from peripheral blood, not RNA. Of note for this clonotype: Its antigen is still unknown.

Rearranged V-D-J TRB sequences were amplified with a mixed TRB-A/B primer pool. TCRdb redid the calling of the multiplex PCR reads with MiXCR, one entry per CDR3 protein. The table lists 1,300 to 1,500 distinct CDR3 sequences, 50% to 65% of them singletons. The ends were cut back, 0 bases at V and 5 bases at J, with 10 bases in the middle. The germline V gene has CDR1 MNHEY and CDR2 SVGEGT. The CDR3 sequence is 14 residues long. The genes are TRBV6-2 or TRBV6-3 and TRBJ1-1; D unclear. The sequencing sample was made of blood. This sequence originates from a human donor with a blood cancer. The DNA for the CDR3 is TGTGCCAGCAGTTACTCGATGCAGGCAACTGAAGCTTTCTTT. It is translated as CASSYSMQATEAFF.